This T cell receptor (beta chain) was captured by sequencing in a study of blood T cell repertoires in COVID-19. Study-wide context: Samples taken during acute and convalescent COVID-19 were collected in the United States, Italy and Spain.

The Seattle site enrolled patients during active infection and followed them longitudinally. Germline CDR1 LNHDA, CDR2 SQIVND (reference sequence). Trimming took off 5 bases at V and 6 bases at J, with 11 bases between the two ends. This CDR3 spans 13 amino acids. Authors' analysis steps: Amplification of reference gene primers was used by the study to estimate nucleated cell counts. TCRdb keeps only in-frame clones here, not all; method: immunoSEQ multiplex PCR. The D gene and trimming were derived from the DNA, and the V and J assignments and clone size from that table. The data hold about 160,000 clones, with approximately 86% observed a single time.

The source of this sequence is a woman in her thirties or forties with COVID-19, enrolled during active disease. This chain joins TRBV19 and TRBJ1-5; D may be TRBD1 (6 bases). Sequenced material: peripheral blood. DNA of the CDR3: TGTGCCAGTAGTGTACAGGGTACTCAGCCCCAGCATTTT. Translating gives CASSVQGTQPQHF.